The 25 T cell receptor beta chains listed next were all sequenced from one sample in a study of blood T cells in healthy people across ages. Through a sample-barcoded 5' primer and a J-beta primer mix, a second PCR was run for roughly 6 to 11 cycles. One entry per CDR3 protein results from TCRdb running MiXCR on the 5' RACE reads. The sample carries hundreds of thousands of distinct CDR3 sequences, 58% recorded once. The source material was blood. The receptors come from a man in his thirties or forties in good health.

This clonotype was picked up a small number of times. The chain uses TRBV4-2 and TRBJ2-7, with TRBD2 identical over 9 bases. The CDR3 extends over 16 amino acids. J lost 5 bases, V lost 2 bases, and 10 bases had no gene match. CDR1 is LGHNA and CDR2 is YNFKEQ in the germline V gene. The CDR3 spells CASSQRPGLANDEQYF. The CDR3 DNA follows: TGTGCCAGCAGCCAACGACCGGGACTAGCAAACGACGAGCAGTACTTC.

The chain combines TRBV6-5 with TRBJ2-3, with D uncertain. Trimming removed 5 bases at V and 1 base at J, with 16 bases between. This CDR3 contains 16 residues. Germline values: CDR1 MNHEY, CDR2 SVGAGI. The chain's CDR3 is CASSRQRGRGTDTQYF. In nucleotides, the CDR3 is TGTGCCAGCAGTCGCCAACGAGGACGTGGCACAGATACGCAGTATTTT.

This rearrangement joins TRBV29-1 to TRBJ2-5; a weak D match, TRBD1 (5 bases). V dropped 4 bases and J dropped 2 bases, with 8 bases sitting between them. Germline V CDR1 and CDR2: SQVTM, ANQGSEA. The length of the CDR3 is 12 residues. The CDR3 loop is CSVGQLQETQYF. The CDR3 DNA reads as TGCAGCGTTGGACAGCTACAAGAGACCCAGTACTTC.

This clonotype appeared a few times. The chain couples TRBV7-3 to TRBJ1-2; D possibly corresponds to TRBD1 (5 bases). The CDR3 is made up of 14 amino acids. Trimming left V 5 bases short and J 8 bases short, with 18 bases between. Germline V gene lookup returns CDR1 SGHTA and CDR2 FQGTGA. CDR3 amino acids: CASSPRVMGGGYTF. DNA of the CDR3: TGTGCCAGCAGCCCCAGGGTCATGGGGGGAGGCTACACCTTC.

The genes are TRBV3-1 and TRBJ2-7; unclear D gene. V was shortened by 3 bases and J by 6 bases, with 15 bases between the two germline ends. Germline V gene sequence: CDR1 LGHDT, CDR2 YNNKEL (reference sequence). The CDR3 length is 14 residues. The CDR3 bases are TGTGCCAGCAGCCACCGGAATCTCGGTGGCGAGCAGTACTTC. Its translation is CASSHRNLGGEQYF.

The chain recombines TRBV20-1 with TRBJ1-1; the match to TRBD1 covers 10 bases. Germline CDR1 and CDR2: DFQATT and SNEGSKA (reference sequence). Trimming at V came to 6 bases and at J to 5 bases, leaving 9 bases not matched to a gene. This CDR3 is 14 amino acids long. In DNA form, the CDR3 reads TGCAGTGCCCTCGACAGGGGGCTTGAGACTGAAGCTTTCTTT. It codes for CSALDRGLETEAFF.

The chain has TRBV21-1 and TRBJ2-7. TRBV21-1 is classified as a pseudogene. The length of the CDR3 is 13 residues. The DNA of the CDR3 is TGTGCCAGCAGCAAAAAGACGGTCTACGAGCAGTACTTC. Protein product: CASSKKTVYEQYF.

The chain employs TRBV28 and TRBJ2-1, with 9 bases aligning to TRBD2. In germline, CDR1 is MDHEN, CDR2 SYDVKM. Trimming removed 6 bases from V and 8 bases from J; junction bases left unmatched: 11. The CDR3 contains 15 residues. Here the CDR3 DNA reads TGTGCCAGCAGACGCCTAGCGGGGCCGGCTGATGAGCAGTTCTTC. Residues: CASRRLAGPADEQFF. The full variable domain, completed using reference TRBV28 and TRBJ2-1, is DVKVTQSSRYLVKRTGEKVFLECVQDMDHENMFWYRQDPGLGLRLIYFSYDVKMKEKGDIPEGYSVSREKKERFSLILESASTNQTSMYLCASRRLAGPADEQFFGPGTRLTVL.

The chain recombines TRBV28 with TRBJ1-1; D ambiguous. Trimming stripped 5 bases from V and 0 bases from J, with 10 bases between. CDR1 and CDR2 from the germline V gene are MDHEN and SYDVKM. The CDR3 has 14 residues. Here the CDR3 DNA reads TGTGCCAGCAGTCCCGACGGAATGAACACTGAAGCTTTCTTT. This encodes CASSPDGMNTEAFF.

This chain connects TRBV29-1 to TRBJ2-1; 8 bases map to TRBD1. Germline assignment: CDR1 SQVTM and CDR2 ANQGSEA. CDR3 length: 11 residues. With 4 bases clipped from V and 10 bases from J, the junction kept 3 bases outside the gene matches. The CDR3: CSVVRDREQFF. CDR3 in DNA: TGCAGCGTTGTTCGGGACAGGGAGCAGTTCTTC.

The sample holds a few counts of this clonotype. The chain is built from TRBV7-9 and TRBJ2-4; TRBD1 agrees at 8 bases. Matching the DNA end better, TRBJ2-7 makes the J call doubtful. CDR1 and CDR2 from the germline V gene are SEHNR and FQNEAQ (reference sequence). The CDR3 is 14 residues long. The CDR3, as DNA: TGTGCCAGCAGCCACGGGACAGGACTTTACGAGCAGTACTTC. It encodes CASSHGTGLYEQYF.

V gene TRBV9 combines with J gene TRBJ2-4; 14 bases match TRBD2. Per the germline V gene, CDR1 is SGDLS and CDR2 is YYNGEE. The CDR3 totals 17 residues. Trimming removed 4 bases from V and 2 bases from J; junction bases left unmatched: 5. Written as DNA, the CDR3 is TGTGCCAGCAGCCCTCGACTAGCGGGGGGGACCAAAAACATTCAGTACTTC. This translates into CASSPRLAGGTKNIQYF.

The chain is built from TRBV29-1 and TRBJ2-1, with 7 bases identical to TRBD1. After removal of 4 bases from V and 8 bases from J, the junction contained 11 bases not matched to a gene. This CDR3 contains 14 residues. Germline CDR1 reads SQVTM; CDR2 reads ANQGSEA. The CDR3 sequence is CSVAVGGQGDEQFF. The DNA for the CDR3 is TGCAGCGTTGCAGTAGGGGGCCAGGGGGATGAGCAGTTCTTC.

CDR3 in amino acids: CASYALGQGYNEQFF. CDR3 coding DNA: TGTGCCAGCTATGCTTTGGGACAGGGCTACAATGAGCAGTTCTTC. The genes are TRBV27 and TRBJ2-1; 9 nucleotides match TRBD1. The CDR3 has 15 amino acids. V shed 8 bases, J shed 3 bases, and the junction held 8 bases outside the gene matches. Germline values: CDR1 MNHEY, CDR2 SMNVEV (reference sequence).

This clonotype was detected a few times. V and J are TRBV27 and TRBJ2-3; D ambiguous. V was shortened by 7 bases and J by 1 base, with 9 bases between the two germline ends. Germline V lookup: CDR1 MNHEY, CDR2 SMNVEV (reference sequence). This CDR3 contains 13 residues. This chain's CDR3 is CASKLSGTDTQYF. The CDR3 DNA reads as TGTGCCAGCAAATTGTCTGGCACAGATACGCAGTATTTT.

This clonotype was seen a single time. The V gene is TRBV7-2, the J gene TRBJ2-3, with TRBD2 matching over 9 bases. V lost 3 bases and J lost 5; bases outside the gene matches: 6. The CDR3 has 15 amino acids. In germline, CDR1 is SGHTA, CDR2 FQGNSA. This chain's CDR3 is CASSFVAGVGDTQYF. CDR3 bases: TGTGCCAGCAGCTTCGTAGCGGGGGTCGGAGATACGCAGTATTTT.

This chain links TRBV15 with TRBJ2-1, with D hard to call. The germline V gene has CDR1 LNHNV and CDR2 YYDKDF (reference sequence). V lost 3 bases and J lost 8, with 23 bases in between. The CDR3 has 17 amino acids. The CDR3 protein is CATSSFPDPLGLDEQFF. The CDR3 DNA sequence: TGTGCCACCAGCAGCTTCCCGGACCCCCTAGGGCTCGATGAGCAGTTCTTC.

A few counts support this clonotype. The chain employs TRBV7-9 and TRBJ2-1; no firm D call. Matching the DNA end better, TRBJ2-7 makes the J call doubtful. Per the germline V gene, CDR1 is SEHNR and CDR2 is FQNEAQ (reference sequence). CDR3 length: 14 amino acids. CDR3 in amino acids: CASSLISSYNEQYF. The CDR3 DNA is TGTGCCAGCAGCTTAATATCGTCCTACAATGAGCAGTACTTC.

The rearrangement uses TRBV29-1 and TRBJ2-1; D is perhaps TRBD1 or TRBD2 (6 bases each). This CDR3 comprises 13 residues. Germline CDR1 reads SQVTM; CDR2 reads ANQGSEA. Deletions cut 8 bases from V and 9 bases from J, with 20 bases between. Here the CDR3 reads CSMTPTGASEQFF. DNA for the CDR3: TGCAGCATGACCCCGACGGGGGCAAGTGAGCAGTTCTTC.

This chain joins TRBV7-6 and TRBJ2-6, with 12 bases identical to TRBD2. This CDR3 is built from 20 residues. With V trimmed by 1 base and J by 0 bases, 7 bases remained unmatched. Germline V gene lookup returns CDR1 SGHVS and CDR2 FNYEAQ. The CDR3: CASSLELAGGWLSGANVLTF. The CDR3 DNA reads as TGTGCCAGCAGCTTAGAGCTAGCGGGAGGGTGGCTCTCTGGGGCCAACGTCCTGACTTTC.

The chain recombines TRBV3-1 with TRBJ2-1; no clear D gene. The CDR3 is 14 amino acids. CDR1 is LGHDT and CDR2 is YNNKEL in the germline V gene (reference sequence). Trimming cost V 0 bases and J 8 bases, with 11 bases left between them. The CDR3 DNA sequence: TGTGCCAGCAGCCAAGAGTCGTTTGGGGATGAGCAGTTCTTC. Translated, it gives CASSQESFGDEQFF.

The rearrangement joins TRBV15 to TRBJ2-1; possible D gene TRBD1, 7 bases. Germline CDR1 and CDR2: LNHNV and YYDKDF (reference sequence). V was trimmed by 0 bases and J by 9 bases, leaving 18 bases between them. This CDR3 has 16 residues. The CDR3 here is CATSRDLPQGGSEQFF. In DNA, the CDR3 is TGTGCCACCAGCAGAGATTTACCCCAGGGGGGTAGTGAGCAGTTCTTC.

The chain couples TRBV29-1 to TRBJ2-7; the match to TRBD2 covers 12 bases. Per the germline V gene, CDR1 is SQVTM and CDR2 is ANQGSEA. The junction had 2 bases not matched to a gene; V was cut back by 0 bases and J by 2 bases. The CDR3 covers 15 residues. CDR3 in amino acids: CSVEDRTSGAYEQYF. The DNA of the CDR3 is TGCAGCGTTGAAGACCGGACTAGCGGGGCCTACGAGCAGTACTTC.

This rearrangement joins TRBV6-2 or TRBV6-3 to TRBJ2-7; 7 bases match TRBD1. The trim removed 7 bases at V and 2 bases at J, leaving 5 bases unmatched. Germline V CDR1 and CDR2: MNHEY, SVGEGT. This CDR3 spans 13 amino acids. CDR3 in DNA: TGTGCCAGCAACACACAGGGGACCTACGAGCAGTACTTC. Residues: CASNTQGTYEQYF.

A note on this clonotype: A much larger clone lies a single base off, so this may be a read error. The rearrangement uses TRBV6-5 and TRBJ2-7, with no clear D. In germline, CDR1 is MNHEY, CDR2 SVGAGI. The CDR3 length is 14 residues. DNA for the CDR3: TGTACCAGCATGGGTCGGCTAGAGTCCTACGAGCAGTACTTC. This translates into CTSMGRLESYEQYF.